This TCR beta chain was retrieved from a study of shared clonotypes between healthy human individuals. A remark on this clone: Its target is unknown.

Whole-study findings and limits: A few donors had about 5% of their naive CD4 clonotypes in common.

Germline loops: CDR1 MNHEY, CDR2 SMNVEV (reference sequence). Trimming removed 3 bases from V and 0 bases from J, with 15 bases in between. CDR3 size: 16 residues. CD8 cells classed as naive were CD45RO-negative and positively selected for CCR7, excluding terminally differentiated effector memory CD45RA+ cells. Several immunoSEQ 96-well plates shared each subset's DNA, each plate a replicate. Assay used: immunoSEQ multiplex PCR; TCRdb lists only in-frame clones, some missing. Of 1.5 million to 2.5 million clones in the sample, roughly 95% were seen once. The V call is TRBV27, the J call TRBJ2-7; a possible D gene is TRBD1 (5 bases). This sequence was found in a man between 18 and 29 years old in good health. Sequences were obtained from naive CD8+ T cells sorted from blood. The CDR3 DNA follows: TGTGCCAGCAGTTTCTCGCTGGGGCCTTACTCCTACGAGCAGTACTTC. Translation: CASSFSLGPYSYEQYF.